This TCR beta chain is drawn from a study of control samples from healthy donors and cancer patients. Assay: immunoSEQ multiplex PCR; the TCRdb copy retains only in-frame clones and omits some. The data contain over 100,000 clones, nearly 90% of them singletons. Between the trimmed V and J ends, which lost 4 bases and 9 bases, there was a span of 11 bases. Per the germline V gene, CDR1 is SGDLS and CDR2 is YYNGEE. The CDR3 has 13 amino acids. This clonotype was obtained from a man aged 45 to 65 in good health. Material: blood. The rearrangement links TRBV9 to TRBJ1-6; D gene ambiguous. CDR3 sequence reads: CASSLGVTSPLHF. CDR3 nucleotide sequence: TGTGCCAGCAGCCTCGGGGTGACTTCACCCCTCCACTTT.